This is a list of T cell receptor beta chains from one sample in a study of blood T cell repertoires in COVID-19. Assay: immunoSEQ multiplex PCR; the TCRdb copy retains only in-frame clones and omits some. This sample carries 57,000 or so clones, about 90% of them seen once, and the ten largest clones take more than 12%. What was sequenced was peripheral blood. All receptors derive from a human donor in a cohort sampled during active COVID-19. Both conserved end residues are part of each CDR3. Fields, in order: D gene, J gene, CDR3 length, V gene, clone size, CDR3 protein, CDR3 DNA. A D gene is named only where the DNA matches it firmly. Rows give clone size only sometimes, using once, few, many, or a class for an expanded clone.

D: -
J: TRBJ2-7
length: 14
V: TRBV2
size: -
CDR3: CASSEWASSYEQYF
DNA: TGTGCCAGCAGTGAGTGGGCGAGCTCCTACGAGCAGTACTTC

D: TRBD1
J: TRBJ2-2
length: 16
V: TRBV3-1/TRBV3-2
size: -
CDR3: CASSQVGTVNTGELFF
DNA: TGTGCCAGCAGCCAAGTCGGGACAGTGAACACCGGGGAGCTGTTTTTT

D: -
J: TRBJ2-7
length: 13
V: TRBV28
size: -
CDR3: CASRLDGGYEQYF
DNA: TGTGCCAGCAGACTGGACGGAGGCTACGAGCAGTACTTC

D: -
J: TRBJ2-5
length: 14
V: TRBV5-4
size: -
CDR3: CASSLGRYQETQYF
DNA: TGTGCCAGCAGCTTGGGTCGGTACCAAGAGACCCAGTACTTC

D: TRBD1
J: TRBJ2-3
length: 16
V: TRBV4-2
size: -
CDR3: CASSQFESGGTGTQYF
DNA: TGTGCCAGCAGCCAATTTGAGTCAGGGGGCACGGGTACGCAGTATTTT

D: TRBD1
J: TRBJ1-5
length: 18
V: TRBV19
size: few
CDR3: CASRYAGTGGYSNQPQHF
DNA: TGTGCCAGTAGATATGCCGGGACAGGAGGATATAGCAATCAGCCCCAGCATTTT

D: -
J: TRBJ2-1
length: 18
V: TRBV6-6
size: -
CDR3: CASSPRGWGEVSYNEQFF
DNA: TGTGCCAGCAGTCCCCGAGGGTGGGGGGAAGTCTCCTACAATGAGCAGTTCTTC

D: -
J: TRBJ2-1
length: 15
V: TRBV7-2
size: -
CDR3: CASSLSGGSYNEQFF
DNA: TGTGCCAGCAGCTTATCCGGGGGCTCCTACAATGAGCAGTTCTTC

D: -
J: TRBJ2-1
length: 12
V: TRBV3-1/TRBV3-2
size: few
CDR3: CASSQTRNEQFF
DNA: TGTGCCAGCAGTCAAACCAGGAATGAGCAGTTCTTC

D: TRBD2
J: TRBJ2-2
length: 18
V: TRBV27
size: -
CDR3: CASSLRVSGSGSTGELFF
DNA: TGTGCCAGCAGTTTACGGGTTAGCGGGAGTGGTAGCACCGGGGAGCTGTTTTTT

D: -
J: TRBJ1-2
length: 11
V: TRBV20-1
size: -
CDR3: CSGQALNGYTF
DNA: TGCAGTGGACAGGCCTTGAATGGCTACACCTTC

D: TRBD1
J: TRBJ2-1
length: 14
V: TRBV6-2/TRBV6-3
size: -
CDR3: CASSQGTEGNEQFF
DNA: TGTGCCAGCAGTCAGGGGACAGAAGGGAATGAGCAGTTCTTC

D: -
J: TRBJ2-7
length: 12
V: TRBV29-1
size: -
CDR3: CSVYRSVNEQYF
DNA: TGCAGCGTTTACCGGTCCGTTAACGAGCAGTACTTC

D: TRBD2
J: TRBJ2-3
length: 16
V: TRBV9
size: -
CDR3: CASSPGAGGLRDTQYF
DNA: TGTGCCAGCAGCCCTGGGGCGGGAGGGTTAAGAGATACGCAGTATTTT

D: TRBD1
J: TRBJ1-2
length: 15
V: TRBV28
size: -
CDR3: CASSAPGQGNYGYTF
DNA: TGTGCCAGCAGTGCCCCGGGACAGGGTAACTATGGCTACACCTTC

D: TRBD2
J: TRBJ2-1
length: 16
V: TRBV28
size: few
CDR3: CASRGRLAGVRNEQFF
DNA: TGTGCCAGCAGGGGCCGACTAGCGGGAGTAAGAAATGAGCAGTTCTTC

D: -
J: TRBJ1-2
length: 15
V: TRBV9
size: once
CDR3: CASSASFLDLSGYTF
DNA: TGTGCCAGCAGCGCAAGTTTTCTGGACTTATCGGGCTACACCTTC

D: -
J: TRBJ2-7
length: 14
V: TRBV10-3
size: -
CDR3: CAISELGHGYEQYF
DNA: TGTGCCATCAGTGAGCTGGGCCACGGCTACGAGCAGTACTTC

D: -
J: TRBJ2-7
length: 15
V: TRBV12-1
size: -
CDR3: CASSWIAENSYEQYF
DNA: TGTGCCAGCAGCTGGATAGCGGAAAACTCCTACGAGCAGTACTTC

D: TRBD1
J: TRBJ1-6
length: 14
V: TRBV3-1/TRBV3-2
size: -
CDR3: CASSRDRINSPLHF
DNA: TGTGCCAGCAGCCGGGACAGAATTAATTCACCCCTCCACTTT

D: TRBD1
J: TRBJ2-7
length: 14
V: TRBV2
size: -
CDR3: CASSSGQGALEQYF
DNA: TGTGCCAGCAGTTCGGGACAGGGGGCTCTCGAGCAGTACTTC

D: -
J: TRBJ2-6
length: 15
V: TRBV6-5
size: -
CDR3: CASTSEESGANVLTF
DNA: TGTGCCAGCACCTCTGAGGAATCTGGGGCCAACGTCCTGACTTTC

D: -
J: TRBJ1-5
length: 13
V: TRBV7-9
size: few
CDR3: CASTGGGNQPQHF
DNA: TGTGCCAGCACCGGGGGGGGCAATCAGCCCCAGCATTTT

D: TRBD2
J: TRBJ2-7
length: 14
V: TRBV6-4
size: large
CDR3: CASSPGTSAYEQYF
DNA: TGTGCCAGCAGTCCCGGGACTAGCGCCTACGAGCAGTACTTC

D: TRBD1
J: TRBJ2-3
length: 12
V: TRBV5-4
size: once
CDR3: CALQGVTDTQYF
DNA: TGTGCATTACAGGGGGTGACAGATACGCAGTATTTT

D: TRBD1
J: TRBJ1-2
length: 13
V: TRBV15
size: -
CDR3: CATQGQGAWGYTF
DNA: TGTGCCACGCAGGGACAGGGGGCGTGGGGCTACACCTTC

D: -
J: TRBJ2-1
length: 14
V: TRBV6-5
size: -
CDR3: CASSYGRGHNEQFF
DNA: TGTGCCAGCAGTTACGGGCGGGGACACAATGAGCAGTTCTTC

D: -
J: TRBJ1-1
length: 14
V: TRBV7-9
size: -
CDR3: CASSLARDNTEAFF
DNA: TGTGCCAGCAGCTTAGCGCGGGACAACACTGAAGCTTTCTTT

D: -
J: TRBJ2-1
length: 16
V: TRBV19
size: -
CDR3: CASKEEIGDLPNEQFF
DNA: TGTGCCAGTAAAGAAGAGATCGGGGACTTACCCAATGAGCAGTTCTTC

D: TRBD2
J: TRBJ2-7
length: 18
V: TRBV4-1
size: once
CDR3: CASSQDRGLAGGLYEQYF
DNA: TGCGCCAGCAGCCAAGATAGGGGCCTAGCGGGAGGCCTCTACGAGCAGTACTTC

D: -
J: TRBJ2-5
length: 15
V: TRBV7-2
size: -
CDR3: CASSLAQTGRETQYF
DNA: TGTGCCAGCAGCTTAGCTCAGACAGGTCGGGAGACCCAGTACTTC

D: TRBD1
J: TRBJ2-5
length: 13
V: TRBV29-1
size: -
CDR3: CSVGQGGRETQYF
DNA: TGCAGCGTGGGACAGGGGGGCCGAGAGACCCAGTACTTC

D: TRBD1
J: TRBJ2-3
length: 15
V: TRBV19
size: -
CDR3: CASSLRDRVMDTQYF
DNA: TGTGCCAGTAGTCTCCGGGACAGGGTGATGGATACGCAGTATTTT

D: -
J: TRBJ1-3
length: 14
V: TRBV6-2/TRBV6-3
size: -
CDR3: CASSKTGTGNTIYF
DNA: TGTGCCAGCAGTAAAACAGGGACTGGAAACACCATATATTTT

D: -
J: TRBJ1-2
length: 15
V: TRBV4-1
size: -
CDR3: CASSQERAQDYGYTF
DNA: TGCGCCAGCAGCCAAGAGAGGGCCCAGGACTATGGCTACACCTTC

D: -
J: TRBJ1-1
length: 15
V: TRBV4-2
size: -
CDR3: CASSQDTQLATEAFF
DNA: TGTGCCAGCAGCCAAGATACCCAACTCGCCACTGAAGCTTTCTTT

D: -
J: TRBJ1-3
length: 15
V: TRBV15
size: -
CDR3: CATSRGAASGNTIYF
DNA: TGTGCCACCAGCAGAGGGGCAGCCTCTGGAAACACCATATATTTT

D: TRBD1
J: TRBJ2-2
length: 15
V: TRBV5-1
size: -
CDR3: CASSSRQGNTGELFF
DNA: TGCGCCAGCAGCTCCCGACAGGGGAACACCGGGGAGCTGTTTTTT

D: -
J: TRBJ2-3
length: 14
V: TRBV7-2
size: -
CDR3: CASSLEWSTDTQYF
DNA: TGTGCCAGCAGCTTGGAGTGGAGCACAGATACGCAGTATTTT

D: TRBD1
J: TRBJ1-4
length: 19
V: TRBV27
size: -
CDR3: CASSFEFPIRQGNNEKLFF
DNA: TGTGCCAGCAGTTTTGAATTCCCGATTAGACAGGGAAATAATGAAAAACTGTTTTTT

D: TRBD1
J: TRBJ1-2
length: 14
V: TRBV7-2
size: -
CDR3: CASSLEGRGDGYTF
DNA: TGTGCCAGCAGCTTAGAGGGCAGGGGGGATGGCTACACCTTC

D: -
J: TRBJ2-7
length: 11
V: TRBV28
size: -
CDR3: CASTRSYEQYF
DNA: TGTGCCAGCACCCGGTCCTACGAGCAGTACTTC